This entry is about one T cell receptor beta chain. TCRdb redid the calling of the RT-PCR reads with MiXCR, one entry per CDR3 protein. The repertoire holds over 400,000 distinct CDR3 sequences, with roughly 17% as singletons. The sample belongs to a study of patients and donors after allogeneic stem cell transplantation. Germline CDR1 is SQVTM and CDR2 is ANQGSEA. The CDR3 is 14 residues long. The V gene end was trimmed by 4 bases and the J gene end by 3 bases; junction bases not matched to a gene: 9. Sequenced material: blood, either unsorted or a sorted T cell fraction (not recorded which). This chain connects TRBV29-1 to TRBJ2-7, with 7 bases matching TRBD2. The origin of this receptor is a human donor who was either an allogeneic HSCT recipient or a stem cell or donor lymphocyte infusion donor (not recorded which). It is not recorded whose cells these are; they may come from a transplant donor. CDR3 amino acids: CSVVTGREDYEQYF. The CDR3 region has the DNA TGCAGCGTTGTCACGGGGAGGGAGGACTACGAGCAGTACTTC.